The rows below give T cell receptor beta chains drawn from one sample of a study of OX40 agonist ivuxolimab in advanced cancers. Only in-frame clones appear in the TCRdb table, and some are missing; sequencing was by immunoSEQ multiplex PCR. Among 30,000 to 35,000 clones listed, 82% were seen once. This specimen was CD4+ or CD8+ T cells sorted from blood, taken in a trial of the OX40 agonist ivuxolimab. The receptors were sampled from an adult with an advanced solid tumor such as melanoma, head and neck, liver or kidney cancer. Both conserved end residues are part of each CDR3. The order of the fields is V gene, J gene, D gene, CDR3 protein, CDR3 DNA. D genes are given only for firm matches.

v_gene: TRBV11-1; j_gene: TRBJ1-1; d_gene: TRBD1; CDR3aa: CASSFDMDRVDIRSTEAFF; CDR3nt: TGTGCCAGCAGCTTTGATATGGACAGGGTTGATATAAGAAGTACTGAAGCTTTCTTT
v_gene: TRBV5-1; j_gene: TRBJ2-3; d_gene: TRBD2; CDR3aa: CASSLGTSGTGSDTQYF; CDR3nt: TGCGCCAGCAGCTTGGGGACTAGCGGGACAGGGTCAGATACGCAGTATTTT
v_gene: TRBV30; j_gene: TRBJ2-7; d_gene: -; CDR3aa: CAWSMGRYEQYF; CDR3nt: TGTGCCTGGAGTATGGGGAGGTACGAGCAGTACTTC
v_gene: TRBV10-3; j_gene: TRBJ2-5; d_gene: -; CDR3aa: CATLEGTKETQYF; CDR3nt: TGTGCCACCCTCGAGGGGACCAAAGAGACCCAGTACTTC
v_gene: TRBV7-8; j_gene: TRBJ2-1; d_gene: TRBD2; CDR3aa: CASSGRGVKPQDEQFF; CDR3nt: TGTGCCAGCAGCGGGCGGGGGGTAAAGCCCCAGGATGAGCAGTTCTTC
v_gene: TRBV7-9; j_gene: TRBJ2-5; d_gene: TRBD2; CDR3aa: CASSLLTSGKETQYF; CDR3nt: TGTGCCAGCAGCTTACTCACTAGCGGTAAAGAGACCCAGTACTTC
v_gene: TRBV7-9; j_gene: TRBJ2-1; d_gene: -; CDR3aa: CASSLAGVGNEQFF; CDR3nt: TGTGCCAGCAGCTTAGCGGGAGTGGGAAATGAGCAGTTCTTC
v_gene: TRBV27; j_gene: TRBJ2-7; d_gene: -; CDR3aa: CASSLFGRVDYEQYF; CDR3nt: TGTGCCAGCAGTTTATTCGGCAGGGTCGACTACGAGCAGTACTTC
v_gene: TRBV7-7; j_gene: TRBJ2-2; d_gene: TRBD2; CDR3aa: CASSTTSGGANTGELFF; CDR3nt: TGTGCTAGCAGCACCACTAGCGGGGGGGCCAACACCGGGGAGCTGTTTTTT
v_gene: TRBV4-2; j_gene: TRBJ1-2; d_gene: -; CDR3aa: CASSHQTGDYGYTF; CDR3nt: TGTGCCAGCAGCCACCAGACAGGAGACTATGGCTACACCTTC
v_gene: TRBV7-9; j_gene: TRBJ2-3; d_gene: TRBD2; CDR3aa: CASSPLGTGGVGFTDTQYF; CDR3nt: TGTGCCAGCAGTCCCCTCGGAACGGGGGGAGTTGGATTCACAGATACGCAGTATTTT
v_gene: TRBV6-1; j_gene: TRBJ1-5; d_gene: -; CDR3aa: CASSLLQGGAHF; CDR3nt: TGTGCCAGCAGTCTCCTGCAGGGCGGGGCGCATTTT
v_gene: TRBV30; j_gene: TRBJ1-6; d_gene: TRBD1; CDR3aa: CAFSGQEFSPLHF; CDR3nt: TGTGCCTTCTCCGGACAGGAGTTTTCACCCCTCCACTTT